This entry lists 19 T cell receptor beta chains sequenced from one sample in a study of blood T cells in healthy people across ages. For the second PCR, which ran for roughly 6 to 11 cycles, a sample-barcoded 5' primer and a J-beta primer mix were used. MiXCR was run by TCRdb on the 5' RACE reads, yielding one entry per CDR3 protein. The sample has roughly 800,000 distinct CDR3 sequences, 53% seen once; the top ten hold around 41%. The sample comprised blood. These receptors came from an elderly man in good health.

This clonotype was observed a handful of times. The rearrangement uses TRBV29-1 and TRBJ2-7, with unresolved D. CDR1 is SQVTM and CDR2 is ANQGSEA in the germline V gene. CDR3 length equals 13 residues. V lost 0 bases, J lost 6 bases, and 12 bases lay in between. The CDR3 DNA follows: TGCAGCGTTGAAGAAGGGCCCCGCGCCGAGCAGTACTTC. Translating it yields CSVEEGPRAEQYF.

The chain uses TRBV6-2 or TRBV6-3 and TRBJ1-2, with D possibly TRBD1 on 5 matching bases. The V gene's germline CDR1 is MNHEY and CDR2 SVGEGT. Trimming removed 6 bases at V and 8 bases at J, with 10 bases between. This CDR3 is 11 amino acids long. The CDR3 is CASSAGRGYTF. The CDR3 DNA follows: TGTGCCAGCAGCGCAGGGAGGGGCTACACCTTC.

This clonotype was observed a few times. J is TRBJ2-5 and V is TRBV20-1; tentative D call: TRBD2 (7 bases). The CDR3 spans 15 residues. Germline V gives CDR1 DFQATT, CDR2 SNEGSKA (reference sequence). V lost 0 bases, J lost 5 bases, and 16 bases lay in between. CDR3 in DNA: TGCAGTGCTAGAGATCGCGGGGGCCCCGGGGAGACCCAGTACTTC. Its protein product is CSARDRGGPGETQYF.

V usage is TRBV20-1 and J usage is TRBJ2-7; the match to TRBD2 covers 7 bases. Germline assignment: CDR1 DFQATT and CDR2 SNEGSKA (reference sequence). The junction had 12 bases not matched to a gene; V was cut back by 3 bases and J by 7 bases. This CDR3 spans 14 amino acids. The CDR3 spells CSASREAAYNEQYF. For the CDR3, the DNA is TGCAGTGCTAGCCGGGAGGCCGCCTACAATGAGCAGTACTTC.

V usage is TRBV21-1 and J usage is TRBJ1-4; TRBD1, the D gene given by the table, was not confirmed from the DNA. TRBV21-1 is flagged as a pseudogene. CDR3 length: 15 residues. The CDR3 loop reads CASSKAFGGWEKLFF. The CDR3 DNA reads as TGTGCCAGCAGCAAAGCTTTCGGGGGCTGGGAAAAACTGTTTTTT.

This clonotype was detected only a few times. The chain couples TRBV6-2 or TRBV6-3 to TRBJ2-7; D is perhaps TRBD1 (6 bases). The CDR3 spans 15 residues. V lost 6 bases and J lost 0, with 15 bases in between. Germline CDR1 and CDR2: MNHEY and SVGEGT. This CDR3 reads CASRDTGTTSYEQYF. The CDR3, as DNA: TGTGCCAGCAGGGACACCGGGACAACCTCCTACGAGCAGTACTTC.

The chain uses TRBV5-1 and TRBJ2-7; 11 nucleotides align to TRBD2. There are 17 residues in the CDR3. Trimming cost V 3 bases and J 3 bases; bases outside gene matches: 11. Per the germline V gene, CDR1 is SGHRS and CDR2 is YFSETQ. CDR3 bases: TGCGCCAGCAGCTCACTAGCGGGAGCAGCCCTGATCTACGAGCAGTACTTC. Encoded protein: CASSSLAGAALIYEQYF.

The gene calls are TRBV12-3 or TRBV12-4 and TRBJ2-7, with 11 nucleotides matching TRBD2. The V segment lost 4 bases and the J segment 0 bases; nucleotides outside the gene matches: 14. The CDR3 consists of 19 residues. CDR3 DNA sequence: TGTGCCAGCAGTTCACGTCGTTTGACTAGCGGGAAGAGCTCCTACGAGCAGTACTTC. The encoded protein is CASSSRRLTSGKSSYEQYF.

This clonotype has more than one count but fewer than ten. The chain joins TRBV29-1 to TRBJ1-6, with 7 bases identical to TRBD1. The CDR3 runs to 13 residues. Germline trimming cut 5 bases from V and 7 bases from J; bases unmatched to any gene: 5. Germline V CDR1 and CDR2: SQVTM, ANQGSEA. The CDR3 is CSVKTGRNSPLHF. The CDR3 DNA follows: TGCAGCGTTAAGACAGGGCGAAATTCACCCCTCCACTTT.

The genes are TRBV11-1 and TRBJ2-6; D unclear. Deletions cut 6 bases from V and 2 bases from J, with 17 bases between. Germline-derived CDR1 and CDR2 are SGHAT and FQDESV (reference sequence). CDR3 length: 17 amino acids. The CDR3 is CASRKDGRAAGANVLTF. The CDR3 coding sequence is TGTGCCAGCAGGAAAGACGGTCGGGCTGCTGGGGCCAACGTCCTGACTTTC.

The sample holds a few counts of this clonotype. The chain joins TRBV29-1 to TRBJ2-4; 8 bases are shared with TRBD2. CDR3 length: 13 residues. J gave up 4 bases and V 4 bases, and 3 bases lay outside the gene matches. The germline gives CDR1 SQVTM, CDR2 ANQGSEA. The CDR3 loop reads CSVAPSGKNIQYF. The CDR3 bases are TGCAGCGTTGCCCCTAGCGGGAAAAACATTCAGTACTTC.

V usage is TRBV5-6 and J usage is TRBJ1-5; D unclear. Trimming took off 0 bases at V and 9 bases at J, with 10 bases between the two ends. The CDR3 totals 13 residues. Looked up from germline, CDR1 is SGHDT and CDR2 is YYEEEE. Here the CDR3 reads CASSLEQNGPQHF. The CDR3 coding sequence is TGTGCCAGCAGCTTGGAACAAAATGGGCCCCAGCATTTT.

The chain is built from TRBV28 and TRBJ2-5; D might be TRBD2 (6 bases). With the DNA end fitting TRBJ2-7 better, the J assignment may be wrong. Per germline, CDR1 MDHEN and CDR2 SYDVKM. The CDR3 is 12 residues long. The CDR3 spells CASRAGYYEQYF. For the CDR3, the DNA is TGTGCCAGCAGGGCGGGGTACTACGAGCAGTACTTC.

The chain uses TRBV12-3 or TRBV12-4 and TRBJ2-5; 8 bases map to TRBD2. The V and J ends lost 3 bases and 1 base, in that order; junction bases with no gene match: 4. The CDR3 extends over 15 amino acids. CDR3 residues: CASSFWAGGQETQYF. The CDR3 bases are TGTGCCAGCAGTTTTTGGGCGGGAGGCCAAGAGACCCAGTACTTC.

In the case of this clonotype: An end of the junction differs from the germline gene, which may be a read error. The chain employs TRBV20-1 and TRBJ2-4; TRBD1 is a possible D gene (6 bases). With the DNA end fitting TRBJ2-5 better, the J assignment may be wrong. Germline lookup yields CDR1 DFQATT and CDR2 SNEGSKA (reference sequence). This CDR3 spans 12 amino acids. The chain's CDR3 is CSARQGQATQYF. In nucleotides, the CDR3 is TGCAGTGCCCGTCAGGGACAAGCGACCCAGTACTTC.

This chain joins TRBV7-6 and TRBJ2-4, with D uncertain. The J call is uncertain, as TRBJ2-7 better fits the DNA end. The CDR3 sequence is 15 residues long. Germline V gene data show CDR1 as SGHVS and CDR2 as FNYEAQ. Written as DNA, the CDR3 is TGTGCCAGCAGCTTATTACATTCGGGTTCCTACGAGCAGTACTTC. Translated, it gives CASSLLHSGSYEQYF.

This clonotype has only a few counts. V gene TRBV9 combines with J gene TRBJ2-3; TRBD1 matches at 9 bases. The CDR3 loop spans 15 amino acids. Germline-derived CDR1 and CDR2 are SGDLS and YYNGEE. V shed 0 bases and J 4 bases; nucleotides not matched to a gene: 3. Here the CDR3 reads CASSVGQGVADTQYF. In DNA, the CDR3 is TGTGCCAGCAGCGTAGGACAGGGGGTCGCAGATACGCAGTATTTT.

V usage is TRBV6-1 and J usage is TRBJ2-4; possible D gene TRBD1, 6 bases. The germline gives CDR1 MNHNS, CDR2 SASEGT. V was cut by 2 bases and J by 1 base, with 12 bases left in between. This CDR3 is built from 16 residues. The CDR3 sequence: CASSELGAVAKNIQYF. The CDR3 DNA is TGTGCCAGCAGTGAACTGGGGGCAGTTGCCAAAAACATTCAGTACTTC.

J is TRBJ1-1 and V is TRBV20-1; D perhaps matches TRBD1 (5 bases). Germline-derived CDR1 and CDR2 are DFQATT and SNEGSKA (reference sequence). The CDR3 extends over 13 amino acids. V dropped 4 bases and J dropped 7 bases, with 16 bases sitting between them. DNA of the CDR3: TGCAGTGCTACCGACCACTACAGGAGTGAAGCTTTCTTT. The encoded protein is CSATDHYRSEAFF.